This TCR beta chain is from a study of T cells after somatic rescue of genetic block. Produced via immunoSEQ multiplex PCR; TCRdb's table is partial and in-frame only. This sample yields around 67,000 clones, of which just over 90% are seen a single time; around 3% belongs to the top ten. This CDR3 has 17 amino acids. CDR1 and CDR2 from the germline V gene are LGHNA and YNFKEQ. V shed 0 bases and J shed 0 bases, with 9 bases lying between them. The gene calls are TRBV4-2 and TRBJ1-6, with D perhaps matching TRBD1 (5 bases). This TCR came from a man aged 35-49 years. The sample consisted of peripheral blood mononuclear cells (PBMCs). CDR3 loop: CASSQEGVGSYNSPLHF. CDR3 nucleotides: TGTGCCAGCAGCCAAGAGGGGGTTGGCTCCTATAATTCACCCCTCCACTTT.